The 9 T cell receptor beta chains presented below share a single source sample, sequenced in a study of T cells in Graves' hyperthyroidism and ophthalmopathy. TCR beta CDR3 regions were amplified from RNA. The study used the HTBI primer set for a first-round RT-PCR of the TCR CDR3. TCRdb recomputed calls from the multiplex PCR reads with MiXCR, one row per CDR3 protein. Among about 400,000 distinct CDR3 sequences listed, more than 12% were seen once. The specimen was blood. The receptors stem from a man over 45 with Graves' ophthalmopathy.

The gene calls are TRBV29-1 and TRBJ2-3; maybe TRBD2 (5 bases). Germline lookup yields CDR1 SQVTM and CDR2 ANQGSEA. V lost 3 bases to trimming and J lost 4 bases, with 8 bases between them. This CDR3 region has 12 residues. The CDR3 DNA is TGCAGCGTTGATGGCGGGTCAGATACGCAGTATTTT. Residues: CSVDGGSDTQYF.

This clonotype occurred many times. V gene TRBV5-1 combines with J gene TRBJ2-3; D is unresolved. Germline V gene lookup returns CDR1 SGHRS and CDR2 YFSETQ. The CDR3 extends over 14 amino acids. V lost 4 bases to trimming and J lost 2 bases, with 11 bases between them. The CDR3 nucleotides are TGCGCCAGCAGCCACGGACGCCTCACAGATACGCAGTATTTT. It is translated as CASSHGRLTDTQYF.

The sample holds a few counts of this clonotype. J is TRBJ2-1 and V is TRBV7-3, with 7 bases identical to TRBD2. The V and J ends lost 5 bases and 9 bases, in that order; junction bases with no gene match: 13. The CDR3 has 15 residues. CDR1 SGHTA and CDR2 FQGTGA come from the germline V gene. Written as DNA, the CDR3 is TGTGCCAGCAGCCCAGGGACTAAGGGAACGGGTGAGCAGTTCTTC. The encoded protein is CASSPGTKGTGEQFF.

The chain is built from TRBV20-1 and TRBJ2-2; 10 nucleotides line up with TRBD1. Germline trimming cut 7 bases from V and 3 bases from J; bases unmatched to any gene: 11. This CDR3 spans 16 amino acids. Germline-derived CDR1 and CDR2 are DFQATT and SNEGSKA (reference sequence). The CDR3 loop is CSVQSGQGGDTGELFF. For the CDR3, the DNA is TGCAGTGTCCAATCTGGACAGGGGGGAGACACCGGGGAGCTGTTTTTT.

This clonotype came up many times. The genes are TRBV3-1 and TRBJ1-1, with D perhaps TRBD1 (5 bases). The length of the CDR3 is 14 residues. Germline CDR1 reads LGHDT; CDR2 reads YNNKEL (reference sequence). Trimming stripped 4 bases from V and 1 base from J, with 10 bases between. The CDR3 spells CASSPGHTNTEAFF. The CDR3 nucleotides read TGTGCCAGCAGCCCGGGGCATACGAACACTGAAGCTTTCTTT.

This clonotype appeared many times. The chain has TRBV28 and TRBJ1-5; no definite D call. This CDR3 has 21 residues. Per the germline V gene, CDR1 is MDHEN and CDR2 is SYDVKM. V lost 3 bases and J lost 0, with 27 bases in between. CDR3 region: CASSLPRPPAGGWFSNQPQHF. The DNA for the CDR3 is TGTGCCAGCAGTTTGCCCCGACCTCCGGCAGGAGGCTGGTTTAGCAATCAGCCCCAGCATTTT.

The genes are TRBV30 and TRBJ2-1, with 7 bases matching TRBD2. The CDR3 covers 12 residues. The ends lost 1 base at V and 12 bases at J; junction bases unmatched: 6. Germline CDR1 reads GTSNPN; CDR2 reads SVGIG (reference sequence). The CDR3 loop reads CAWSARGLLQFF. CDR3 coding DNA: TGTGCCTGGAGTGCAAGGGGACTATTGCAGTTCTTC.

This clonotype has more than one count but fewer than ten. This sequence joins TRBV18 and TRBJ2-2; D remains ambiguous. The V end lost 4 bases, the J end lost 7 bases, and 13 bases lay between the germline ends. The length of the CDR3 is 14 residues. Germline lookup yields CDR1 KGHSH and CDR2 LQKENI. CDR3 residues: CASSLPAPGGELFF. In DNA form, the CDR3 reads TGTGCCAGCTCACTCCCGGCCCCGGGCGGGGAGCTGTTTTTT. Combining the CDR3 with reference TRBV18 and TRBJ2-2 gives the whole variable domain NAGVMQNPRHLVRRRGQEARLRCSPMKGHSHVYWYRQLPEEGLKFMVYLQKENIIDESGMPKERFSAEFPKEGPSILRIQQVVRGDSAAYFCASSLPAPGGELFFGEGSRLTVL.

This clonotype has a handful of counts. This chain joins TRBV9 and TRBJ2-3; D may match TRBD1 or TRBD2 (5 bases each). V lost 2 bases and J lost 8, with 15 bases in between. CDR3 length equals 14 residues. Per germline, CDR1 SGDLS and CDR2 YYNGEE. CDR3 DNA: TGTGCCAGCAGCGTTTTGGGGACCCCAGGTACGCAGTATTTT. Translated: CASSVLGTPGTQYF.